A single T cell receptor (beta chain) is shown here with its context. No antigen is known for it. 60 Vbeta and 13 Jbeta primers were used in PCR. Generated by immunoSEQ multiplex PCR, the TCRdb table keeps only in-frame clones and is missing some. In the table there are roughly 160,000 clones, 70% to 90% of which are singletons. V lost 1 base and J 2 bases, leaving 8 bases between the germline ends. CDR1 SGHTA and CDR2 FQGNSA come from the germline V gene. The CDR3 extends over 14 amino acids. This sample is part of a study of cytomegalovirus exposure and HLA in healthy donors. The study's findings and limits: For most TCR sequences rarity was the rule, although some public TCRs occurred in many donors. When analyzed later, a missense DCLRE1C variant was found to be linked to TCR beta V- and J-gene trimming. Later, an analysis showed that TCR beta chains associated with HLA were more clonally expanded than others that were equally common.

V usage is TRBV7-2 and J usage is TRBJ2-5; possible D gene TRBD1, 5 bases. The clonotype comes from a woman under 40 in good health and CMV-seropositive. The specimen sequenced was PBMCs. CDR3 nucleotide sequence: TGTGCCAGCAGCTTAGGACCAGGGCAAGAGACCCAGTACTTC. Translated, it gives CASSLGPGQETQYF. The variable domain in full, with the rest retrieved from reference TRBV7-2 and TRBJ2-5, is GAGVSQSPSNKVTEKGKDVELRCDPISGHTALYWYRQSLGQGLEFLIYFQGNSAPDKSGLPSDRFSAERTGGSVSTLTIQRTQQEDSAVYLCASSLGPGQETQYFGPGTRLLVL.